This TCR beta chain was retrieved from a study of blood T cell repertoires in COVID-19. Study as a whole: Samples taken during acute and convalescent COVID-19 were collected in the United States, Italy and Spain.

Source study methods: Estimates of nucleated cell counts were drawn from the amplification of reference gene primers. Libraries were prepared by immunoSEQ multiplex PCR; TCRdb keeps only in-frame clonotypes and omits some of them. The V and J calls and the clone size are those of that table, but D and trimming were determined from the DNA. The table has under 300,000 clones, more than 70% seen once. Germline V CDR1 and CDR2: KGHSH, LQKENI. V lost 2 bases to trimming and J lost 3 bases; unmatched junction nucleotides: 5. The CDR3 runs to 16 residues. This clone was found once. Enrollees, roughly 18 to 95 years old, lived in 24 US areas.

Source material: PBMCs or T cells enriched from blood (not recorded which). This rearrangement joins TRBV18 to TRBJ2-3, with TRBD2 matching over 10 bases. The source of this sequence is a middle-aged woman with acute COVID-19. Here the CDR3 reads CASSPVVAGGTDTQYF. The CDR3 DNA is TGTGCCAGCTCACCAGTAGTAGCGGGAGGAACAGATACGCAGTATTTT.